Listed here are 7 T cell receptor beta chains from one sample, sequenced in a study of cytomegalovirus exposure and HLA in healthy donors. The PCR employed 60 Vbeta primers together with 13 Jbeta primers. Generated by immunoSEQ multiplex PCR, the TCRdb table keeps only in-frame clones and is missing some. Of 120,000 to 150,000 clones listed, around 80% were seen once; the top ten hold almost 2.5%. Sequenced sample: PBMCs. All receptors come from a boy between 2 and 10 years old in good health and CMV-seronegative.

In this sample, this clone turned up a few times. This rearrangement joins TRBV10-1 to TRBJ2-7; 7 nucleotides match TRBD1. Trimming removed 6 bases from V and 2 bases from J; junction bases left unmatched: 4. The CDR3 length is 13 residues. CDR1 is WNHNN, CDR2 SYGVQD, per germline (reference sequence). The CDR3 nucleotides read TGCGCCAGCAGCCACAGGGGTGCCTACGAGCAGTACTTC. Translating gives CASSHRGAYEQYF.

The V call is TRBV2, the J call TRBJ1-2, with 9 bases aligning to TRBD1. CDR3 length: 14 residues. After removal of 8 bases from V and 5 bases from J, the junction contained 9 bases not matched to a gene. Per the germline V gene, CDR1 is SNHLY and CDR2 is FYNNEI. This CDR3 is CASGGQGLRYGYTF. CDR3 coding DNA: TGTGCCAGCGGGGGACAGGGACTACGGTATGGCTACACCTTC.

This clone was seen only a few times. This rearrangement joins TRBV2 to TRBJ2-7; a possible D gene is TRBD1 (6 bases). Looked up from germline, CDR1 is SNHLY and CDR2 is FYNNEI. The CDR3 is made up of 15 amino acids. Trimming removed 6 bases at V and 3 bases at J, with 18 bases between. CDR3 in amino acids: CASRELVGHLYEQYF. CDR3 nucleotide sequence: TGTGCCAGCAGAGAGCTAGTGGGACACCTCTACGAGCAGTACTTC.

This clone was counted a single time. This chain links TRBV4-3 with TRBJ1-6; tentative D call: TRBD1 (6 bases). The V gene lost 3 bases and the J gene lost 6 bases, with 9 bases spanning the gap. There are 14 residues in the CDR3. CDR1 and CDR2 from the germline V gene are LGHNA and YSLEER. The CDR3 sequence: CASSHGQTNSPLHF. The DNA of the CDR3 is TGCGCCAGCAGCCACGGACAGACTAATTCACCCCTCCACTTT.

The rearrangement links TRBV27 to TRBJ1-5; 8 bases are shared with TRBD1. The J segment lost 5 bases and the V segment lost 0 bases, leaving 3 bases of the junction unmatched. CDR3 length equals 15 residues. Germline CDR1 and CDR2: MNHEY and SMNVEV (reference sequence). CDR3 protein: CASSLSVTGDQPQHF. The CDR3 nucleotides are TGTGCCAGCAGTTTATCGGTGACAGGGGATCAGCCCCAGCATTTT.

J is TRBJ2-1 and V is TRBV12-5; 7 bases match TRBD2. Trimming cost V 5 bases and J 6 bases; bases outside gene matches: 13. CDR3 size: 16 residues. Looked up from germline, CDR1 is LGHNT and CDR2 is FRNRAP. Here the CDR3 DNA reads TGTGCTAGTGGTCCTTCAGGGAAGGGAGGGCTCAATGAGCAGTTCTTC. Translation: CASGPSGKGGLNEQFF. The complete variable domain, with remaining parts taken from reference TRBV12-5 and TRBJ2-1, reads DARVTQTPRHKVTEMGQEVTMRCQPILGHNTVFWYRQTMMQGLELLAYFRNRAPLDDSGMPKDRFSAEMPDATLATLKIQPSEPRDSAVYFCASGPSGKGGLNEQFFGPGTRLTVL.

The chain employs TRBV29-1 and TRBJ2-7; possibly TRBD1 for D (5 bases). Trimming took off 4 bases at V and 5 bases at J, with 6 bases between the two ends. The length of the CDR3 is 10 residues. CDR1 and CDR2 from the germline V gene are SQVTM and ANQGSEA. CDR3 DNA: TGCAGCGTTGGACAGAACGAGCAGTACTTC. Protein sequence: CSVGQNEQYF.